This paragraph reports one TCR beta chain. With 3 bases removed from V and 7 bases from J, the gap between germline ends came to 21 bases. The CDR3 length is 15 residues. The germline V gene encodes CDR1 SQVTM and CDR2 ANQGSEA. TCRbeta library preparation incorporated unique molecular identifiers. TCRdb fed the PCR reads into MiXCR, producing one record per CDR3 protein. The sample shows some 200,000 distinct CDR3 sequences, approximately 9% of them seen only once. The sample is drawn from a study of T-cell reconstitution after alpha-beta-depleted transplantation in children. The origin of this receptor is a human donor who donated a stem cell graft to a child with acute lymphoblastic leukemia. This specimen was PBMCs from the stem cell graft donor, taken from the stem cell graft. J is TRBJ1-2 and V is TRBV29-1, with D possibly TRBD1 on 5 matching bases. The DNA for the CDR3 is TGCAGCGTTGAGAGGGCTGACAGCCACTTAGGTGGCTACACCTTC. Translation gives CSVERADSHLGGYTF.